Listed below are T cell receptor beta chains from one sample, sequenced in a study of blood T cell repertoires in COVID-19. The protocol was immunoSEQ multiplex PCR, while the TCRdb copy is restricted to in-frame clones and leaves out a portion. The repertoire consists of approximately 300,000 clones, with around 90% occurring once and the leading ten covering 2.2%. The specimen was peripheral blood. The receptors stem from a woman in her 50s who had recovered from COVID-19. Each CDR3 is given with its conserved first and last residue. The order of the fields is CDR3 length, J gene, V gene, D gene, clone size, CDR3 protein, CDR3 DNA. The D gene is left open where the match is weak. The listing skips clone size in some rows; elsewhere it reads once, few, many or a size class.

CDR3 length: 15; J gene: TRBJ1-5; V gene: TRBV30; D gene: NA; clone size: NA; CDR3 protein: CAWSLRGWGNQPQHF; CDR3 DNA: TGTGCCTGGAGTTTAAGGGGTTGGGGCAATCAGCCCCAGCATTTT
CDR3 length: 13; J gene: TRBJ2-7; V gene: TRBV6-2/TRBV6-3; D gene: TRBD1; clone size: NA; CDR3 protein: CASSPTGVYEQYF; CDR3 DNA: TGTGCCAGCAGTCCAACAGGGGTCTACGAGCAGTACTTC
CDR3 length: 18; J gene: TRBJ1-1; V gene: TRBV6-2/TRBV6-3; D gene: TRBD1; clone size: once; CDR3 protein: CASSYSRQGSYMNTEAFF; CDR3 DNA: TGTGCCAGCAGTTACTCGAGACAGGGGTCGTACATGAACACTGAAGCTTTCTTT
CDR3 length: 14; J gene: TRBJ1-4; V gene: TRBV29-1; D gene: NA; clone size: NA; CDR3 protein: CSVERLTGNEKLFF; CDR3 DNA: TGCAGCGTTGAAAGGTTAACAGGGAATGAAAAACTGTTTTTT
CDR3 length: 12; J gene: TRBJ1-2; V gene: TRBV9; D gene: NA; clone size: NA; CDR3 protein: CASSVRGGGYTF; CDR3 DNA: TGTGCCAGCAGCGTAAGGGGTGGGGGCTACACCTTC
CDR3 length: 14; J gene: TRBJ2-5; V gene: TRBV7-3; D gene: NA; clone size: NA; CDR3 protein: CASSPSRGVETQYF; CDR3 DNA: TGTGCCAGCAGTCCCTCGCGGGGAGTAGAGACCCAGTACTTC
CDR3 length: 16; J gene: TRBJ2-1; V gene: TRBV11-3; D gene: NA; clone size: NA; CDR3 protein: CASSLGGVSSYNEQFF; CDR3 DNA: TGTGCCAGCAGCTTAGGGGGAGTTAGCTCCTACAATGAGCAGTTCTTC
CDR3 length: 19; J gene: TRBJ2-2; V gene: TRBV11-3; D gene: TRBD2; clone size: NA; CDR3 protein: CASSLGGGLAGGRAGELFF; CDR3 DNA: TGTGCCAGCAGCTTAGGAGGAGGACTAGCGGGGGGACGGGCCGGGGAGCTGTTTTTT
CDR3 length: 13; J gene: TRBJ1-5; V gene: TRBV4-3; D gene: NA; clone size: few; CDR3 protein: CASSQDRNQPQHF; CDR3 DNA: TGCGCCAGCAGCCAAGACAGGAATCAGCCCCAGCATTTT
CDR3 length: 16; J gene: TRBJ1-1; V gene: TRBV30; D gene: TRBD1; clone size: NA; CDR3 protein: CAWVDRGRSMNTEAFF; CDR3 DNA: TGTGCCTGGGTGGACAGGGGGCGAAGCATGAACACTGAAGCTTTCTTT
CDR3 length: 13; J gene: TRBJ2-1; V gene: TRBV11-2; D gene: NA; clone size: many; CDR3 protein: CASSLDMGSEQFF; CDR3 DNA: TGTGCCAGCAGCTTAGATATGGGGAGTGAGCAGTTCTTC
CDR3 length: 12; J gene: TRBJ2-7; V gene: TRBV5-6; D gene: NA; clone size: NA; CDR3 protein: CASSFQAHEQYF; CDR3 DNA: TGTGCCAGCAGCTTCCAGGCCCACGAGCAGTACTTC
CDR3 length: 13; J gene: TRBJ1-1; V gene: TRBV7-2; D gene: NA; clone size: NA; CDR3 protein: CASSLAGNTEAFF; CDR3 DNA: TGTGCCAGCAGTCTAGCGGGGAACACTGAAGCTTTCTTT
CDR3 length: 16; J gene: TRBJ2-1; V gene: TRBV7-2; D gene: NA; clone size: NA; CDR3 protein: CASSFNGGTTHNEQFF; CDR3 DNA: TGTGCCAGCAGCTTCAACGGCGGTACCACTCACAATGAGCAGTTCTTC
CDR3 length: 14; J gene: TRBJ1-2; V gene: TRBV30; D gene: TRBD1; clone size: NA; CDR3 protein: CASGRDSNNYGYTF; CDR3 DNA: TGTGCCTCAGGGCGGGACAGCAATAACTATGGCTACACCTTC
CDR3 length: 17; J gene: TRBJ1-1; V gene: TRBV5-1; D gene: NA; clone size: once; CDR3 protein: CASSPRGGANLGTEAFF; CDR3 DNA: TGCGCCAGCAGCCCTCGCGGGGGGGCGAATTTAGGCACTGAAGCTTTCTTT
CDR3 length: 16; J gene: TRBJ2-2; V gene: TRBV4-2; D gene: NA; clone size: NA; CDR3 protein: CASSQEERGFAGELFF; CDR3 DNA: TGTGCCAGCAGCCAAGAGGAAAGGGGTTTCGCCGGGGAGCTGTTTTTT
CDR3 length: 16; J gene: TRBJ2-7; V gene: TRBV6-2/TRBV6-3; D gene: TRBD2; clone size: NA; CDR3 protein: CASSQGLAGGLGEQYF; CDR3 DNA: TGTGCCAGCAGCCAGGGACTAGCGGGAGGGCTTGGCGAGCAGTACTTC
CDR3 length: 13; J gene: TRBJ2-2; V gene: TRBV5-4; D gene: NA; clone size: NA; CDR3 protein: CASSLDPPGELFF; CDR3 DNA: TGTGCCAGCAGCTTGGATCCTCCCGGGGAGCTGTTTTTT
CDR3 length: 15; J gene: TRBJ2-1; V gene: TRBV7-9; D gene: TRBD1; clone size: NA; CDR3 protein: CASSLGVRGINEQFF; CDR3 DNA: TGTGCCAGCAGCTTAGGGGTCAGGGGGATCAATGAGCAGTTCTTC
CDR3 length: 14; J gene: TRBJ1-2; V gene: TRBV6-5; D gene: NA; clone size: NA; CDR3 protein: CASSPWGEGYGYTF; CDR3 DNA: TGTGCCAGCAGTCCGTGGGGAGAAGGCTATGGCTACACCTTC
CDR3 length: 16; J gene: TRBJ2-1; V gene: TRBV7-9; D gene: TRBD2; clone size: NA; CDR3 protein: CASSPPGLAGGYEQFF; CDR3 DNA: TGTGCCAGCAGCCCGCCGGGACTAGCGGGAGGCTATGAGCAGTTCTTC
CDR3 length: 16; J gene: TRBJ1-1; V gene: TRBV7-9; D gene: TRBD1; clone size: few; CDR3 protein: CASSLEGQRPDTEAFF; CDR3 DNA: TGTGCCAGCAGCTTAGAGGGACAGCGCCCTGACACTGAAGCTTTCTTT
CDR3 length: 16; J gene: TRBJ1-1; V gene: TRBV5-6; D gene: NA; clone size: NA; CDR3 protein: CASSPIKQGSYTEAFF; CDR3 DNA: TGTGCCAGCAGTCCCATAAAGCAGGGGTCCTACACTGAAGCTTTCTTT
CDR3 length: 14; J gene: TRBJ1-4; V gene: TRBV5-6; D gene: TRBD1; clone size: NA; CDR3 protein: CASSLDRGLEKLFF; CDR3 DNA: TGTGCCAGCAGCTTGGACAGGGGGCTAGAAAAACTGTTTTTT
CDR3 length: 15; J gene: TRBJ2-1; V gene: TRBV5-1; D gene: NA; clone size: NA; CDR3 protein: CASSLGLLIGNEQFF; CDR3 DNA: TGCGCCAGCAGCTTGGGTTTATTAATCGGCAATGAGCAGTTCTTC
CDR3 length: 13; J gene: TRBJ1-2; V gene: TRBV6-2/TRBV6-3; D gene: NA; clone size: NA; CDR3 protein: CASSSAGDYGYTF; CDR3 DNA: TGTGCCAGCAGTAGCGCAGGGGACTATGGCTACACCTTC
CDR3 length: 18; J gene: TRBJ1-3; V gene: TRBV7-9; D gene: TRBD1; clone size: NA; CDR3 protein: CASSLEGQGLLSGNTIYF; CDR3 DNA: TGTGCCAGCAGCTTAGAAGGACAGGGCCTACTCTCTGGAAACACCATATATTTT
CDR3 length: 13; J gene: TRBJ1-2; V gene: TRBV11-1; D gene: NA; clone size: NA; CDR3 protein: CASSSQGLDGYTF; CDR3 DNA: TGTGCCAGCAGCTCCCAGGGACTTGATGGCTACACCTTC
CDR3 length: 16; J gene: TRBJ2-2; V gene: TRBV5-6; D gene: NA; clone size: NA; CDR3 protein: CASSLGPGLSPGELFF; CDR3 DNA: TGTGCCAGCAGCTTGGGGCCTGGACTTTCACCCGGGGAGCTGTTTTTT
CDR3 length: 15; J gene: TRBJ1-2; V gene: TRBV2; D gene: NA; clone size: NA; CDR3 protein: CASMPLQGLNYGYTF; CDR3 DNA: TGTGCCAGCATGCCGCTACAGGGTCTCAACTATGGCTACACCTTC